Listed here is a single TCR beta chain. Generated by immunoSEQ multiplex PCR, the TCRdb table keeps only in-frame clones and is missing some. The sample includes some 80,000 clones, around 80% of them seen just once. This record belongs to a study of blood T cell repertoires in COVID-19. The CDR3 spans 14 residues. Trimming shortened V by 6 bases and J by 6 bases, and 14 bases separated the two germline ends. The germline CDR1 and CDR2 sequences are MDHEN and SYDVKM. This clonotype was obtained from a woman of 80 years or more with active or convalescent COVID-19. V is TRBV28 and J is TRBJ1-4; perhaps TRBD1 as D (6 bases). The sequenced material came from peripheral blood. The CDR3 nucleotides are TGTGCCAGCAGGGGCTCACAGGGTGATGAAAAACTGTTTTTT. Protein product: CASRGSQGDEKLFF.